These T cell receptor beta chains were read from a single sample in a study of T cell responses to AZD1222 COVID-19 vaccine. The data were produced by immunoSEQ multiplex PCR, yet TCRdb's version contains in-frame clones alone and is incomplete. The table has over 150,000 clones, around 90% seen once. This specimen consisted of peripheral blood, obtained on day 0 of AZD1222 vaccination. The receptors originated from an adult in good health. Both conserved end residues are part of each CDR3. Each record gives: clone size, V gene, J gene, D gene, CDR3 protein, CDR3 DNA. A D gene is named only where the DNA matches it firmly. Size is omitted from some rows. Given values are once, few, many or a class for expanded clones.

NA,TRBV5-1,TRBJ2-7,NA,CASSLEGVRNEQYF,TGCGCCAGCAGCTTGGAGGGGGTGAGGAACGAGCAGTACTTC
NA,TRBV9,TRBJ1-1,NA,CASSPKLGNSTEAFF,TGTGCCAGCAGCCCTAAGCTCGGCAACAGCACTGAAGCTTTCTTT
once,TRBV4-3,TRBJ1-1,NA,CASSQDFVIGTANTEAFF,TGCGCCAGCAGCCAAGATTTTGTCATCGGGACGGCGAACACTGAAGCTTTCTTT
NA,TRBV18,TRBJ1-2,NA,CASSPIADPNYGYTF,TGTGCCAGCTCACCTATCGCGGATCCTAACTATGGCTACACCTTC
NA,TRBV2,TRBJ1-2,NA,CAQSMGGYTF,TGTGCCCAGTCCATGGGGGGCTACACCTTC
once,TRBV29-1,TRBJ1-3,TRBD1,CSVVGQNSGNTIYF,TGCAGCGTTGTGGGACAGAACTCTGGAAACACCATATATTTT
NA,TRBV19,TRBJ1-1,NA,CASSTTGSYTEAFF,TGTGCCAGTAGCACCACGGGCAGTTACACTGAAGCTTTCTTT
NA,TRBV2,TRBJ1-1,NA,CASSEDGRIAEAFF,TGTGCCAGCAGTGAAGATGGCAGGATTGCTGAAGCTTTCTTT
NA,TRBV3-1/TRBV3-2,TRBJ2-1,TRBD2,CASSHTSGGSSYNEQFF,TGTGCCAGCAGCCACACTAGCGGGGGTAGCTCCTACAATGAGCAGTTCTTC
NA,TRBV10-1,TRBJ2-7,NA,CARGGQEGPYEQYF,TGCGCCAGGGGAGGACAGGAGGGACCCTACGAGCAGTACTTC
once,TRBV28,TRBJ1-1,NA,CATSERDTEAFF,TGTGCCACCTCGGAAAGGGACACTGAAGCTTTCTTT
NA,TRBV18,TRBJ1-2,NA,CASSLGGETYIYGYTF,TGTGCCAGCTCACTGGGAGGGGAGACTTATATCTATGGCTACACCTTC